This T cell receptor beta chain was found in a study of identical twins. Notes on the study in general: For cord blood, abundant beta clonotypes had fewer insertions, unlike memory repertoires, which showed none.

This clonotype occurred many times. Its matching antigen is unknown. TCRdb fed the 5' RACE reads into MiXCR, producing one record per CDR3 protein. Of around 280,000 distinct CDR3 sequences in the sample, more than 6.5% are singletons; the top ten hold less than 2.5%. This same sample was also part of a study on yellow fever vaccine responses in identical twins.

This receptor was obtained from a young woman in good health. Material for sequencing was memory (CD45RO+) T cells sorted from blood.

The CDR3 spells CASSLEPTGGTEAFF. In DNA form, the CDR3 reads TGCGCCAGCAGCTTGGAGCCCACAGGGGGAACTGAAGCTTTCTTT. J is TRBJ1-1 and V is TRBV5-1; 8 bases match TRBD1. The CDR3 spans 15 residues. The J segment lost 5 bases and the V segment lost 0 bases, leaving 6 bases of the junction unmatched. The germline gives CDR1 SGHRS, CDR2 YFSETQ.